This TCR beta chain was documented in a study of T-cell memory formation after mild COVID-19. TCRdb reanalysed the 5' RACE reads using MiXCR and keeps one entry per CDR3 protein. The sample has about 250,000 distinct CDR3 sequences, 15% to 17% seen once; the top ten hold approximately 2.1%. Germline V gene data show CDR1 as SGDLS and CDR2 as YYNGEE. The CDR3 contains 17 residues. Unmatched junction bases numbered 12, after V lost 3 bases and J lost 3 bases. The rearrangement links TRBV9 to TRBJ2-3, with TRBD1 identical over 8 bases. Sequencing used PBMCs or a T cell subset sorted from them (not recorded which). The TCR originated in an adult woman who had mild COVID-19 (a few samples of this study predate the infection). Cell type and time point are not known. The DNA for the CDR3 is TGTGCCAGCAGCGGGACAGGGAATTTCCTAGTGACAGATACGCAGTATTTT. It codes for CASSGTGNFLVTDTQYF. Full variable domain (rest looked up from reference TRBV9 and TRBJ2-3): DSGVTQTPKHLITATGQRVTLRCSPRSGDLSVYWYQQSLDQGLQFLIQYYNGEERAKGNILERFSAQQFPDLHSELNLSSLELGDSALYFCASSGTGNFLVTDTQYFGPGTRLTVL.